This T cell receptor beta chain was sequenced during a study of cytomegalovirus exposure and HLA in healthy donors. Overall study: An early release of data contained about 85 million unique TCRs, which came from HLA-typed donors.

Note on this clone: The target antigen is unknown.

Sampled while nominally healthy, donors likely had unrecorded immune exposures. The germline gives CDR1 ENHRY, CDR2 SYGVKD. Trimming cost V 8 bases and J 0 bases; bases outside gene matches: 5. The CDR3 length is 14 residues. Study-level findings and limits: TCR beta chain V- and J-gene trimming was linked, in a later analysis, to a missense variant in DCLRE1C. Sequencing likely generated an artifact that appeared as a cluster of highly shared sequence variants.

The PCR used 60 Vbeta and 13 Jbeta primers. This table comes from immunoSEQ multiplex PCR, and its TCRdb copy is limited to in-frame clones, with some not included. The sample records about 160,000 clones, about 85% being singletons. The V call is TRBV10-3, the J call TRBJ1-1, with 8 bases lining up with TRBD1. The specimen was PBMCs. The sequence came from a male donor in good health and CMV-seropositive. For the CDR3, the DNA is TGTGCCATCGGACGACAGGGGATGAACACTGAAGCTTTCTTT. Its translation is CAIGRQGMNTEAFF.